The clone carrying this T cell receptor beta chain was detected a few times. Antigen specificity is unknown. CDR3 size: 14 residues. Germline CDR1 and CDR2: LGHDT and YNNKEL (reference sequence). V lost 3 bases and J lost 7, with 12 bases in between. Amplification of TCR alpha and beta CDR3 regions from RNA used iRepertoire nested multiplex PCR. One-step reverse transcription and amplification started from roughly 100-400 ng of tissue mRNA or PBMC total RNA. TCRdb ran MiXCR on the multiplex PCR reads and lists one entry per CDR3 protein. Counted here are more than 85,000 distinct CDR3 sequences, 20% to 25% occurring once; the ten biggest clones make up 35%. The data belong to a study of glioma-infiltrating T cells. Study results and limitations: Above-expected tissue-blood divergence occurred in all gliomas, most in low-grade ones. Very few CDR3 sequences were shared between tissue and blood.

This TCR derives from a human donor with low-grade glioma or glioblastoma, undergoing nonglioma brain surgery, or in good health (not recorded which). The chain combines TRBV3-1 with TRBJ2-2; possibly TRBD1 or TRBD2 for D (5 bases each). Sequencing used glioma tissue, nonneoplastic brain tissue, or PBMCs (not recorded which). DNA for the CDR3: TGTGCCAGCAGCCAGTCAGGGAGTGGCGGGGAGCTGTTTTTT. It is translated as CASSQSGSGGELFF.